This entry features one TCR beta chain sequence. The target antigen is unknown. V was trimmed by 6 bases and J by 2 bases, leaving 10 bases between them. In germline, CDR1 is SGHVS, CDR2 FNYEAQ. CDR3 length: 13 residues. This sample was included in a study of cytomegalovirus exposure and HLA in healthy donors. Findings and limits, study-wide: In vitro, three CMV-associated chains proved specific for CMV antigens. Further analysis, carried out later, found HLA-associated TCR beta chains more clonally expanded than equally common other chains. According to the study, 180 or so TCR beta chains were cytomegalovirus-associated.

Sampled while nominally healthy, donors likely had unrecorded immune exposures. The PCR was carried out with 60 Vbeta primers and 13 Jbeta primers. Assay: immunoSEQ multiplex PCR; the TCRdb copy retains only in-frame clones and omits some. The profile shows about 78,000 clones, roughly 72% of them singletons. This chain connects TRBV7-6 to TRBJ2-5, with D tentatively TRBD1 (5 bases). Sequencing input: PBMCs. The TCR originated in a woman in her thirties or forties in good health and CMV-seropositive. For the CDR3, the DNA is TGTGCCAGCAGTGGGGCAGGGCAAGAGACCCAGTACTTC. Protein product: CASSGAGQETQYF.